This T cell receptor beta chain was recovered during a study of human T cells and chemical hapten exposure. TCRdb redid the calling of the RACE reads with MiXCR, one entry per CDR3 protein. Among almost 40,000 distinct CDR3 sequences listed, approximately 9.5% were seen once. This clonotype has at least ten counts. Regarding time point: patch test 3, about 24 weeks after DPC sensitization. The treatment here: therapeutic diphenylcyclopropenone sensitization with weekly scalp DPC. Sequencing started from total RNA isolated from unfractionated whole blood. J lost 2 bases, V lost 5 bases, and 4 bases had no gene match. Per germline, CDR1 SGHTA and CDR2 FQGNSA. The CDR3 has 15 residues.

The chain links TRBV7-2 to TRBJ2-3, with TRBD2 identical over 10 bases. This specimen was whole blood, taken in connection with sensitization to the hapten diphenylcyclopropenone (DPC). This TCR was recovered from a middle-aged man with alopecia areata. Some clones in this sample may be carry-over from other donors' samples. The CDR3 nucleotides read TGTGCCAGCAGCACGGGACTAGCGAACACAGATACGCAGTATTTT. This translates into CASSTGLANTDTQYF.